A single T cell receptor beta chain is shown here with its context. Its antigen is unidentified. The data belong to a study of T cell responses to AZD1222 COVID-19 vaccine. Broader study findings: Researchers took repertoire samples only after the peak T cell response had come.

Some clones are missing from TCRdb's copy, which holds only in-frame ones; the method was immunoSEQ multiplex PCR. The sample gives 150,000 or so clones, 85% to 95% of which show up once; about 1% is in the top ten. The CDR3 runs to 13 residues. Germline assignment: CDR1 SGHVS and CDR2 FQNEAQ. Trimming took 6 bases from V and 8 from J; bases not matched to a gene: 8. This clonotype originated in an adult in good health. The sequenced sample was peripheral blood, obtained on day 0 of AZD1222 vaccination. The gene calls are TRBV7-8 and TRBJ2-3; 7 bases map to TRBD2. DNA of the CDR3: TGTGCCAGCAGTTCGGGGGGACCACTTACGCAGTATTTT. This codes for CASSSGGPLTQYF.